This passage covers 19 T cell receptor beta chains from one sample sequenced in a study of blood T cells in healthy people across ages. A second roughly 6 to 11 cycle PCR used barcoded and J-beta primers. TCRdb reanalysed the 5' RACE reads using MiXCR and keeps one entry per CDR3 protein. This table has hundreds of thousands of distinct CDR3 sequences, approximately 29% appearing once. Specimen: blood. The source of these receptors is a woman of 80 years or more in good health.

This clonotype was seen only once. The junction does not match germline at one end; this may be a read error. V usage is TRBV12-3 or TRBV12-4 and J usage is TRBJ1-4, with 9 bases that match TRBD1. This CDR3 is built from 13 residues. The CDR3 DNA reads as TGTGCCAGCCGTCCGGACAGGGGTGAAAAACTGGTTTTT. Translated: CASRPDRGEKLVF.

This clonotype was seen a few times. This sequence may be a read error, since a much larger clone differs from it by one base. The chain combines TRBV27 with TRBJ2-5; TRBD2 is a possible D gene (6 bases). The J call could be wrong; TRBJ2-7 is a better fit for the DNA end. CDR1 and CDR2 from the germline V gene are MNHEY and SMNVEV (reference sequence). CDR3 length: 12 residues. CDR3 region: CAAGPTGYEQYF. In DNA, the CDR3 is TGTGCTGCGGGGCCCACGGGCTACGAGCAGTACTTC.

This clonotype was detected a few times. This chain links TRBV7-2 with TRBJ2-3, with TRBD2 as a possible D gene (5 bases). The length of the CDR3 is 14 residues. Per the germline V gene, CDR1 is SGHTA and CDR2 is FQGNSA. Deletions cut 3 bases from V and 4 bases from J, with 11 bases between. The CDR3 sequence: CASSLRAGADTQYF. DNA of the CDR3: TGTGCCAGCAGCTTGCGCGCCGGGGCAGATACGCAGTATTTT.

The chain joins TRBV19 to TRBJ1-4; 7 nucleotides line up with TRBD1. Trimming at V came to 4 bases and at J to 0 bases, leaving 5 bases not matched to a gene. CDR3 length: 16 amino acids. Germline CDR1 LNHDA, CDR2 SQIVND (reference sequence). CDR3 amino acids: CASSTGQTATNEKLFF. In DNA, the CDR3 is TGTGCCAGTAGTACGGGACAGACTGCAACTAATGAAAAACTGTTTTTT.

This clonotype was counted at least ten times. The chain carries TRBV11-3 and TRBJ2-3, with 7 bases aligning to TRBD1. CDR1 SGHNT and CDR2 YENEEA come from the germline V gene. The trim removed 6 bases at V and 2 bases at J, leaving 5 bases unmatched. The CDR3 totals 14 residues. The CDR3 sequence is CASSLEGATDTQYF. CDR3 sequence (DNA): TGTGCCAGCAGTCTCGAGGGGGCCACAGATACGCAGTATTTT.

The rearrangement joins TRBV5-1 to TRBJ2-6; D ambiguous. V lost 0 bases and J 2 bases, leaving 6 bases between the germline ends. Germline-derived CDR1 and CDR2 are SGHRS and YFSETQ. The length of the CDR3 is 15 residues. CDR3 DNA sequence: TGCGCCAGCAGCTTGGCAGAAGCTGGGGCCAACGTCCTGACTTTC. Encoded protein: CASSLAEAGANVLTF.

J is TRBJ2-1 and V is TRBV11-2; D is possibly TRBD2 (6 bases). The DNA end favors TRBJ2-7, so the J call may be wrong. CDR3 size: 14 residues. CDR1 is SGHAT and CDR2 is FQNNGV in the germline V gene. CDR3 coding DNA: TGTGCCAGCAGCGGGGGAGGTGGTTACAATGAGCAGTACTTC. Translating gives CASSGGGGYNEQYF.

The table lists this clonotype with many counts. The chain is built from TRBV7-9 and TRBJ2-7, with D hard to call. Germline loops: CDR1 SEHNR, CDR2 FQNEAQ (reference sequence). The CDR3 spans 14 residues. V lost 0 bases and J 3 bases, leaving 9 bases between the germline ends. This chain's CDR3 is CASSLALGDYEQYF. The CDR3 DNA follows: TGTGCCAGCAGCTTAGCGCTCGGAGACTACGAGCAGTACTTC.

The chain uses TRBV6-5 and TRBJ1-2; weak D call: TRBD1 (6 bases). This CDR3 has 13 residues. Germline CDR1 and CDR2: MNHEY and SVGAGI. Trimming stripped 2 bases from V and 5 bases from J, with 9 bases between. As DNA, the CDR3 is TGTGCCAGCAGTTACACAGGGCCTTATGGCTACACCTTC. Protein sequence: CASSYTGPYGYTF.

This clonotype came up many times. J is TRBJ1-1 and V is TRBV10-2, with 7 nucleotides matching TRBD1. This CDR3 is built from 17 residues. V trimming: 7 bases; J trimming: 0 bases; junction bases outside the gene matches: 14. Per the germline V gene, CDR1 is WSHSY and CDR2 is SAAADI. The CDR3 region is CASMSGQSTTMNTEAFF. The CDR3 bases are TGCGCCAGCATGTCGGGACAGAGCACGACTATGAACACTGAAGCTTTCTTT.

This clonotype was counted only a few times. The V call is TRBV7-3, the J call TRBJ1-2; D ambiguous. The V gene lost 5 bases and the J gene lost 6 bases, with 13 bases spanning the gap. Per the germline V gene, CDR1 is SGHTA and CDR2 is FQGTGA. The length of the CDR3 is 13 residues. The CDR3 loop reads CASSPAKGHGYTF. The CDR3 DNA sequence: TGTGCCAGCAGCCCGGCCAAAGGGCATGGCTACACCTTC.

The chain employs TRBV20-1 and TRBJ1-1, with D perhaps matching TRBD1 (5 bases). V shed 1 base and J shed 0 bases, with 15 bases lying between them. The CDR3 runs to 16 residues. Germline V lookup: CDR1 DFQATT, CDR2 SNEGSKA (reference sequence). The CDR3 coding sequence is TGCAGTGCTAGAGGTACCCAGGCGGGGGTGAACACTGAAGCTTTCTTT. Translating gives CSARGTQAGVNTEAFF.

This clonotype has ten or more counts. The chain is built from TRBV20-1 and TRBJ1-2, with 9 bases identical to TRBD1. Losses at the gene ends were 3 bases for V and 5 bases for J; bases not matched to a gene: 16. The V gene's germline CDR1 is DFQATT and CDR2 SNEGSKA (reference sequence). The CDR3 runs to 17 residues. In DNA, the CDR3 is TGCAGTGCTAGGGCCCGCTTACAGGGGGCTGTGGAGTATGGCTACACCTTC. This encodes CSARARLQGAVEYGYTF.

The chain carries TRBV5-6 and TRBJ2-3; 13 bases align to TRBD2. CDR3 size: 17 residues. Trimming at V came to 7 bases and at J to 0 bases, leaving 8 bases not matched to a gene. Germline CDR1 is SGHDT and CDR2 is YYEEEE. The CDR3 sequence is CASGSTSGGPSTDTQYF. Here the CDR3 DNA reads TGTGCCAGCGGCTCGACTAGCGGGGGGCCCAGCACAGATACGCAGTATTTT.

This clonotype was seen only a few times. Sequence at one end of the junction differs from germline and may be a read error. The gene calls are TRBV6-1 and TRBJ2-3; TRBD2 might be the D (6 bases). CDR1 is MNHNS, CDR2 SASEGT, per germline. The CDR3 consists of 20 residues. DNA of the CDR3: TGTGCCAGCAGCGAAGATACACTAGGAGGGGTGCTGGGAGGCACAGATACGCAGTATTTT. It yields the protein CASSEDTLGGVLGGTDTQYF.

Ten or more counts support this clonotype. The genes are TRBV24-1 and TRBJ2-7, with 7 bases matching TRBD1. J gave up 5 bases and V 3 bases, and 9 bases lay outside the gene matches. The CDR3 is made up of 15 amino acids. CDR1 KGHDR and CDR2 SFDVKD come from the germline V gene. The CDR3 sequence: CATSDTLTGSNEQYF. DNA of the CDR3: TGTGCCACCAGTGATACACTGACAGGGTCCAACGAGCAGTACTTC.

Worth noting for this clonotype: Just one base apart from a much larger clone, this may be a read error. The rearrangement links TRBV20-1 to TRBJ2-3, with D possibly TRBD2 on 6 matching bases. The CDR3 consists of 13 residues. Per the germline V gene, CDR1 is DFQATT and CDR2 is SNEGSKA (reference sequence). CDR3 in DNA: TGCAGTGCTAGTCCGGGGGTCACAGATGCGCAGTATTTT. Its protein is CSASPGVTDAQYF.

This clonotype was counted at least ten times. The rearrangement uses TRBV5-1 and TRBJ2-7; 8 bases match TRBD1. The CDR3 loop spans 14 amino acids. V was pared by 5 bases and J by 5 bases, with 9 bases of the junction left unmatched. Germline lookup yields CDR1 SGHRS and CDR2 YFSETQ. The CDR3 DNA reads as TGCGCCAGCAGACAGGGGGATGAAAGGAACGAGCAGTACTTC. It codes for CASRQGDERNEQYF.

This clonotype was recorded at least ten times. The chain employs TRBV27 and TRBJ1-6; 7 positions match TRBD1. Trimming at V came to 8 bases and at J to 7 bases, leaving 8 bases not matched to a gene. The CDR3 is made up of 14 amino acids. The germline V gene has CDR1 MNHEY and CDR2 SMNVEV (reference sequence). CDR3 coding DNA: TGTGCCAGCGGGCCGGGACAGCGAAATTCACCCCTCCACTTT. It yields the protein CASGPGQRNSPLHF.